Following are 18 T cell receptor beta chains from one sample sequenced in a study of shared clonotypes between healthy human individuals. The assay was immunoSEQ multiplex PCR, and TCRdb's table has in-frame clones only and misses some. The sample records about 640,000 clones, roughly 78% being singletons. Sequencing was performed on memory CD4+ T cells sorted from blood. Specified subset: CD45RA-negative fraction. Receptors originate from a woman in her twenties or thirties in good health.

This clone occurred once. V usage is TRBV6-5 and J usage is TRBJ2-5, with 7 nucleotides matching TRBD1. The V and J ends lost 5 bases and 5 bases, in that order; junction bases with no gene match: 8. This CDR3 is built from 14 residues. Per germline, CDR1 MNHEY and CDR2 SVGAGI. The CDR3 region has the DNA TGTGCCAGCAGTCCCAGTACAGGGGAGGAGACCCAGTACTTC. This translates into CASSPSTGEETQYF.

CDR3 DNA sequence: TGTGCCAGCAGCTTAAGGCGGAAAGATACGCAGTATTTT. Translation gives CASSLRRKDTQYF. The chain links TRBV7-2 to TRBJ2-3; D is uncertain. Germline CDR1 and CDR2: SGHTA and FQGNSA. The CDR3 runs 13 residues. With 2 bases removed from V and 5 bases from J, the gap between germline ends came to 8 bases.

The chain recombines TRBV5-8 with TRBJ1-2; TRBD1 aligns across 7 bases. With V trimmed by 2 bases and J by 4 bases, 11 bases remained unmatched. Germline-derived CDR1 and CDR2 are SGHTS and YDEGEE. CDR3 length: 16 amino acids. The CDR3 sequence: CASSFRTQGKGYGYTF. The CDR3 DNA follows: TGTGCCAGCAGCTTCCGAACACAGGGGAAAGGCTATGGCTACACCTTC.

This clone has at least ten counts. This chain connects TRBV25-1 to TRBJ2-2, with D uncertain. The V gene lost 1 base and the J gene lost 2 bases, with 8 bases spanning the gap. Looked up from germline, CDR1 is MGHDK and CDR2 is SYGVNS. The CDR3 consists of 15 residues. The CDR3 spells CASSESGGNTGELFF. DNA for the CDR3: TGTGCCAGCAGTGAATCCGGTGGAAACACCGGGGAGCTGTTTTTT.

This clone occurred once. The chain recombines TRBV7-2 with TRBJ1-2; possibly TRBD1 for D (5 bases). V lost 3 bases, J lost 5 bases, and 13 bases lay in between. The CDR3 is 14 amino acids. The V gene's germline CDR1 is SGHTA and CDR2 FQGNSA. The CDR3 here is CASSFDDRGYGYTF. CDR3 nucleotides: TGTGCCAGCAGCTTCGATGACAGAGGATATGGCTACACCTTC.

This clone turned up a few times. The chain employs TRBV7-8 and TRBJ2-7; D perhaps matches TRBD1 (5 bases). Germline V gene sequence: CDR1 SGHVS, CDR2 FQNEAQ. The V end was cut by 5 bases, the J end by 3 bases, with 14 bases between. The CDR3 sequence is 14 residues long. The CDR3 here is CASSGHLGRYEQYF. Here the CDR3 DNA reads TGTGCCAGCAGCGGACATCTAGGGCGCTACGAGCAGTACTTC.

The chain links TRBV2 to TRBJ2-3, with 10 bases lining up with TRBD1. This CDR3 is built from 15 residues. Germline values: CDR1 SNHLY, CDR2 FYNNEI. J was trimmed by 4 bases and V by 7 bases; bases with no gene match: 8. The CDR3 DNA reads TGTGCCAGCAATGGTGACAGGGGGCTCGCAGATACGCAGTATTTT. This sequence encodes CASNGDRGLADTQYF.

The chain recombines TRBV28 with TRBJ2-7; D gene ambiguous. The germline gives CDR1 MDHEN, CDR2 SYDVKM. The CDR3 runs 12 residues. Trimming took 8 bases from V and 2 from J, leaving 10 bases between them. CDR3 in DNA: TGTGCCAGCGGGCTACCGGCCTACGAGCAGTACTTC. Translation gives CASGLPAYEQYF. The variable domain in full, completed from reference TRBV28 and TRBJ2-7, reads DVKVTQSSRYLVKRTGEKVFLECVQDMDHENMFWYRQDPGLGLRLIYFSYDVKMKEKGDIPEGYSVSREKKERFSLILESASTNQTSMYLCASGLPAYEQYFGPGTRLTVT.

The chain links TRBV20-1 to TRBJ1-1, with a possible D match to TRBD1 (5 bases). The CDR3 consists of 10 residues. CDR1 is DFQATT, CDR2 SNEGSKA, per germline (reference sequence). V lost 6 bases and J lost 9, with 11 bases in between. The CDR3 sequence is CSAGDFQAFF. In DNA, the CDR3 is TGCAGTGCCGGGGACTTTCAAGCTTTCTTT.

V is TRBV19 and J is TRBJ2-1, with D unresolved. The CDR3 contains 15 residues. V lost 5 bases, J lost 7 bases, and 18 bases lay in between. The germline gives CDR1 LNHDA, CDR2 SQIVND (reference sequence). The CDR3 reads CASSLLDGRPNEQFF. The CDR3 DNA sequence: TGTGCCAGTAGTCTCCTGGACGGCCGGCCAAATGAGCAGTTCTTC. Filled out from reference TRBV19 and TRBJ2-1, the complete variable domain reads DGGITQSPKYLFRKEGQNVTLSCEQNLNHDAMYWYRQDPGQGLRLIYYSQIVNDFQKGDIAEGYSVSREKKESFPLTVTSAQKNPTAFYLCASSLLDGRPNEQFFGPGTRLTVL.

The chain employs TRBV21-1 and TRBJ1-2; TRBD1 reflects the table's D call only, with no check against the DNA. TRBV21-1 is annotated as a pseudogene. The CDR3 totals 16 residues. CDR3 nucleotide sequence: TGTGCCAGCAGCAAAGCCGAGGGGGTAGCTAACTATGGCTACACCTTC. Its protein is CASSKAEGVANYGYTF.

CDR3 bases: TGTGCCAGCACTGGACAGGGCACAGATACGCAGTATTTT. It codes for CASTGQGTDTQYF. The chain uses TRBV28 and TRBJ2-3, with 7 bases that match TRBD1. Germline V gives CDR1 MDHEN, CDR2 SYDVKM. The CDR3 runs 13 residues. Germline trimming cut 7 bases from V and 1 base from J; bases unmatched to any gene: 2.

The chain combines TRBV7-2 with TRBJ1-5; D is unresolved. The CDR3 sequence is 13 residues long. Germline loops: CDR1 SGHTA, CDR2 FQGNSA. The ends were cut back, 0 bases at V and 7 bases at J, with 7 bases in the middle. CDR3 loop: CASSLAGGQPQHF. The CDR3 coding sequence is TGTGCCAGCAGCTTAGCGGGAGGGCAGCCCCAGCATTTT. The whole variable domain, filled in from reference TRBV7-2 and TRBJ1-5, reads GAGVSQSPSNKVTEKGKDVELRCDPISGHTALYWYRQSLGQGLEFLIYFQGNSAPDKSGLPSDRFSAERTGGSVSTLTIQRTQQEDSAVYLCASSLAGGQPQHFGDGTRLSIL.

V gene TRBV15 combines with J gene TRBJ2-2, with D perhaps matching TRBD2 (5 bases). Germline loops: CDR1 LNHNV, CDR2 YYDKDF (reference sequence). The CDR3 is 15 amino acids. The V end was cut by 2 bases, the J end by 6 bases, with 13 bases between. This CDR3 reads CATSRRGSYPGELFF. In nucleotides, the CDR3 is TGTGCCACCAGCAGACGGGGAAGCTATCCCGGGGAGCTGTTTTTT.

The sample holds a few counts of this clone. The V call is TRBV28, the J call TRBJ1-1; possibly TRBD1 for D (6 bases). The germline V and J ends were trimmed by 1 base and 0 bases, with 12 bases remaining between them. Per germline, CDR1 MDHEN and CDR2 SYDVKM. The CDR3 is 16 amino acids. CDR3 sequence: CASSLFRTDLNTEAFF. The CDR3 DNA reads as TGTGCCAGCAGTTTATTCAGGACAGATTTGAACACTGAAGCTTTCTTT.

This chain connects TRBV28 to TRBJ2-7; 9 nucleotides align to TRBD2. Germline trimming cut 1 base from V and 6 bases from J; bases unmatched to any gene: 7. There are 15 residues in the CDR3. CDR1 and CDR2 from the germline V gene are MDHEN and SYDVKM. The CDR3 region is CASSLLRGGLGEQYF. In DNA form, the CDR3 reads TGTGCCAGCAGTTTATTGCGGGGGGGGTTAGGCGAGCAGTACTTC.

The genes are TRBV6-5 and TRBJ2-7; D is perhaps TRBD1 (6 bases). Trimming shortened V by 2 bases and J by 7 bases, and 18 bases separated the two germline ends. This CDR3 is built from 15 residues. The germline CDR1 and CDR2 sequences are MNHEY and SVGAGI. Here the CDR3 DNA reads TGTGCCAGCAGTTACACGTCTACCTCAGGGGAAGAGCAGTACTTC. This encodes CASSYTSTSGEEQYF.

This clone was seen only once. The J gene is TRBJ2-5, the V gene TRBV29-1, with a possible D match to TRBD2 (6 bases). Trimming removed 7 bases at V and 5 bases at J, with 11 bases between. This CDR3 contains 11 residues. CDR1 and CDR2 (germline): SQVTM, ANQGSEA. The CDR3 spells CSELAMETQYF. CDR3 nucleotide sequence: TGCAGCGAGCTAGCGATGGAGACCCAGTACTTC.